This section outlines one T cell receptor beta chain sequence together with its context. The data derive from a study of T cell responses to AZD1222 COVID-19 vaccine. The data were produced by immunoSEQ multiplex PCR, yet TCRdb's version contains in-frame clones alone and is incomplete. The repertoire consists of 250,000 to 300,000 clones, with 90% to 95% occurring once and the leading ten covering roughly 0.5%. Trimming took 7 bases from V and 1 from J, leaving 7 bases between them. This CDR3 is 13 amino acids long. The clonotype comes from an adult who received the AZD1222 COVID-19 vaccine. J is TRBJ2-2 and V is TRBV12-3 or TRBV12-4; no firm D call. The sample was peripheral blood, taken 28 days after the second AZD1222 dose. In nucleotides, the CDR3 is TGTGCCAGCAACCTCCGGAACACCGGGGAGCTGTTTTTT. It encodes CASNLRNTGELFF.